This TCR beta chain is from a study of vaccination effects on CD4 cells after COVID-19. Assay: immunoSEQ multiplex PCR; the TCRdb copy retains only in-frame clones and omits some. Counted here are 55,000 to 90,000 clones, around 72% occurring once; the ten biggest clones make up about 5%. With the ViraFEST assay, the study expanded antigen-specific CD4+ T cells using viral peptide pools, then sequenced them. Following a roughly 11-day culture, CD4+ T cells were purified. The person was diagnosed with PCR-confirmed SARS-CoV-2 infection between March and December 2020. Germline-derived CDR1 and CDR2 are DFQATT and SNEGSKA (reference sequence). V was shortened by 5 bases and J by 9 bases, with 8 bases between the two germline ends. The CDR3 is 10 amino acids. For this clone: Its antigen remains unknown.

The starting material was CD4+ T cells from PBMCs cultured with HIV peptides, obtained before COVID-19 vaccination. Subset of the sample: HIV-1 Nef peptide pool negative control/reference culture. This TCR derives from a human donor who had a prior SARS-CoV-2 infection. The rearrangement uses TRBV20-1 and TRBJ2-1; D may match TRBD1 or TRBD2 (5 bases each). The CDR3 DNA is TGCAGTGCTGTCGGGGCTGAGCAGTTCTTC. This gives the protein CSAVGAEQFF.